This T cell receptor beta chain was sequenced for a study of response to subunit inactivated influenza vaccine. The V gene lost 5 bases and the J gene lost 7 bases, with 15 bases spanning the gap. The CDR3 spans 13 residues. In TCRdb, the RT-PCR reads were re-called with MiXCR into one record per CDR3 protein. The data show about 540,000 distinct CDR3 sequences, roughly 25% seen once. The sample was also linked to a second study, of T cells expressing NK-cell markers. As that report states: For TCR beta, cDNA was produced by 5'RACE template switching with UMIs. Sequencing covered eight donors, seven HCMV-seropositive and one seronegative. The use of an anti-gamma-delta TCR antibody, which was added in several experiments, restricted sorting to T cells expressing alpha-beta TCR. In a group of about six donors, dominant NKG2C+ clonotypes represented 1.0-7.0% of CD8+ T cells.

Source: CD4+ T cells sorted from PBMCs, taken approximately 12 days after vaccination. The chain is built from TRBV12-3 or TRBV12-4 and TRBJ2-7, with unresolved D. The sequence derives from a middle-aged man who received an inactivated influenza vaccine. This CDR3 reads CASSPRTLGEQYF. CDR3 bases: TGTGCCAGCAGTCCTCGGACCTTGGGAGAGCAGTACTTC.